This TCR beta chain was profiled in a study of PD-1 blockade in classical Hodgkin lymphoma. Overall study context: Patients received nivolumab 3 mg/kg intravenously every 2 weeks.

Study outcomes and limitations: Complete responders showed a baseline diversity that resembled the diversity of newly diagnosed patients. Compared with healthy donors, newly diagnosed patients reportedly showed lower baseline TCR diversity. What drove the repertoire differences, possibly disease activity or prior therapy, has not been defined.

Turning to this clone: The antigen is undetermined.

Repertoires were generated with immunoSEQ multiplex PCR, while TCRdb's copy carries only in-frame clones and drops some. The sample gives roughly 92,000 clones, just under 95% of which show up once; over 2.5% is in the top ten. Every single patient, without exception, relapsed after autologous stem cell transplantation, and brentuximab vedotin exposure varied. The source was peripheral blood mononuclear cells (PBMCs), collected at baseline. This sequence was found in a human donor with classical Hodgkin lymphoma.

The CDR3 loop is CASSLGSDEQFF. CDR3 nucleotide sequence: TGTGCCAGCAGCTTGGGAAGCGATGAGCAGTTCTTC. The chain links TRBV11-3 to TRBJ2-1; D is uncertain. The germline V gene has CDR1 SGHNT and CDR2 YENEEA. The CDR3 covers 12 residues. V lost 3 bases, J lost 8 bases, and 8 bases lay in between.